This T cell receptor (beta chain) originates from a study of T cells in tuberculosis (dated by TCRdb to 2017 to 2018). For the wider study: In the study, CD1B tetramers and high-throughput TCR immunosequencing were combined to characterize T cells specific for the mycobacterial lipid antigen glucose monomycolate (GMM). General study outcomes and caveats: T cells that bind the CD1B-GMM tetramer with low affinity may not have been captured by the stringent sort gate.

For CDR1 and CDR2, the germline V gene (reference sequence) lists WNHNN and SYGVQD. From the cysteine up to the phenylalanine, the CDR3 has a length of 12 residues. Just the 36-base CDR3 DNA is kept, in frame starting at base 1. The trim is 3 bases for V and 5 bases for J, with a gap of 7 bases between the germline ends. PBMC were thawed, rested overnight, stained with a GMM-loaded CD1B tetramer, a Live/Dead dye and anti-CD3, and then sorted on a FACS Aria II. CD1B tetramers were loaded with C32 glucose monomycolate purified from Rhodococcus equi. Before cryopreservation, the PBMC used for tetramer sorting had been depleted of CD14-expressing monocytes for a separate study. From each donor, 75,000 to 100,000 tetramer-negative cells were sorted and were analyzed alongside the tetramer-positive cells. Antigen-specific T cells were sorted from a handful of healthy South African adults using GMM-loaded CD1B tetramers.

A note on this clone: No much larger clone exists at a distance of one base, and base qualities are not known.

TCR-alpha and TCR-beta chains were sequenced unpaired, so chain pairing information was not available. The immunoSEQ multiplex PCR assay was used to generate TCR libraries, with TCR-beta and/or TCR-alpha/delta assays applied to each sample. The Illumina high-throughput platform was used to sequence the amplified TCR libraries. Regarding the original processing steps: Clustering and dimensionality reduction relied on pairwise TCRdist distances among GMM-specific receptors from T cells that were either sorted ex vivo or expanded in vitro. Sequence motifs, defined by gene usage and CDR3 content, were tested for enrichment in tetramer-positive compared with tetramer-negative populations. What TCRdb holds here is the immuneACCESS table cut down to in-frame rearrangements. Part of the clones is not present; checked against another copy, under half of the missing clones reflect an unresolved V gene, and the others are unexplained. The V and J calls and clone size were taken over from that table, and D and trimming were inferred from the DNA. The sample table lists about 88,000 clones, roughly 90% of them with a count of one. The ten largest clones represent 1.5% to 2% of the sample.

This clonotype was sampled from an adult woman with latent tuberculosis. Sequenced material: CD1b-GMM tetramer-negative cells sorted from PBMCs. The sample's cell subset or site label, in plain terms: T cells not binding CD1B-GMM tetramer, sorted from same donor. The receptor chain draws on TRBV10-1 and TRBJ1-1, with no confident D gene call. Here is the DNA: TGCGCCAGCAGTGATGGCGGTACTGAAGCTTTCTTT. This translates into CASSDGGTEAFF.